Below, one T cell receptor beta chain is given with its context. Its target is not known. The record originates from a study of cytomegalovirus exposure and HLA in healthy donors. PCR primers comprised 60 Vbeta and 13 Jbeta primers. Some clones are missing from TCRdb's copy, which holds only in-frame ones; the method was immunoSEQ multiplex PCR. In the table there are 80,000 to 130,000 clones, around 83% of which are singletons. Study-level points and caveats: Further analysis was carried out later, and it showed several of the most significant clusters appearing linked to common viral pathogens. An analysis that was carried out later associated about 17,000 TCR beta sequences with HLA alleles at 0.05 false discovery rate.

The CDR3 sequence is 21 residues long. Trimming stripped 5 bases from V and 6 bases from J, with 38 bases between. Germline V gene lookup returns CDR1 SGHVS and CDR2 FQNEAQ. The receptor comes from a woman aged 18 to 35 in good health and CMV-seronegative. The sample was PBMCs. The rearrangement joins TRBV7-8 to TRBJ2-7; perhaps TRBD2 as D (6 bases). CDR3 sequence: CASSPRPGTARGAGSGSEQYF. DNA of the CDR3: TGTGCCAGCAGCCCACGGCCAGGGACGGCCCGGGGTGCGGGGTCCGGGTCCGAGCAGTACTTC. The entire variable domain, with the rest obtained from reference TRBV7-8 and TRBJ2-7, is as follows: GAGVSQSPRYKVAKRGQDVALRCDPISGHVSLFWYQQALGQGPEFLTYFQNEAQLDKSGLPSDRFFAERPEGSVSTLKIQRTQQEDSAVYLCASSPRPGTARGAGSGSEQYFGPGTRLTVT.